This TCR beta chain was observed in a study of blood T cell repertoires in COVID-19. Overall study context: The United States, Italy and Spain supplied acute and convalescent COVID-19 samples. Sources were T cells, B-cell-depleted T cells, or PBMCs; the material itself was cDNA or gDNA.

TCRdb's table, derived via immunoSEQ multiplex PCR, lists solely in-frame clones and lacks some. Altogether 80,000 to 85,000 clones are present, roughly four fifths being singletons, with the ten largest covering roughly 13%. The receptor's source is a human donor in a cohort sampled during active COVID-19. Sequencing input: peripheral blood.

The CDR3 DNA follows: TGTGCCAGCAGTCTCGTCGGGAGGGTCGGAAACACCATATATTTT. Translation: CASSLVGRVGNTIYF. The chain recombines TRBV28 with TRBJ1-3; D call uncertain. The CDR3 totals 15 residues. The V gene lost 5 bases and the J gene lost 4 bases, with 15 bases spanning the gap. Germline CDR1 reads MDHEN; CDR2 reads SYDVKM.